The next 2 T cell receptor beta chains were all read from a single sample in a study of T cells in Graves' hyperthyroidism and ophthalmopathy. What was amplified from RNA transcripts were TCR beta CDR3 regions. The HTBI primer set served for first-round RT-PCR of the TCR CDR3. TCRdb analysed the multiplex PCR reads with MiXCR anew, one entry per CDR3 protein. The repertoire holds about 410,000 distinct CDR3 sequences, roughly 14% seen once, with about 13% in the top ten. Sequencing was done on a sample of blood. These receptors were collected from a man between 18 and 35 years old with Graves' ophthalmopathy.

Notes on this clonotype: Since a much larger clone is just one base distant, this may be a read error. This chain links TRBV6-1 with TRBJ1-1; D gene ambiguous. The CDR3 extends over 11 amino acids. Germline CDR1 and CDR2: MNHNS and SASEGT. CDR3 protein: CATSENTEPFF. The DNA of the CDR3 is TGTGCCACCTCAGAGAACACTGAACCTTTCTTT.

Many counts were recorded for this clonotype. The CDR3 region is CASSTQTVSTDTQYF. Here the CDR3 DNA reads TGTGCCAGCAGTACACAGACAGTCAGCACAGATACGCAGTATTTT. The rearrangement joins TRBV12-3 or TRBV12-4 to TRBJ2-3; D might be TRBD1 (5 bases). The CDR3 is made up of 15 amino acids. Trimming stripped 5 bases from V and 0 bases from J, with 12 bases between.